The source of this T cell receptor beta chain is a study of CD8 T cells in Susac syndrome. Study-wide findings and caveats: The authors acknowledged that their TCR sequencing and HLA analysis involved a relatively small number of individuals.

About this clonotype itself: Its specificity is not known.

Germline CDR1 reads SGHRS; CDR2 reads YFSETQ. This CDR3 comprises 13 residues. Trimming shortened V by 9 bases and J by 7 bases, and 18 bases separated the two germline ends. With random hexamers, roughly 0.45 to 1 ug RNA was reverse transcribed. The method of amplification for TCR beta CDR3 was immunoSEQ multiplex PCR, covering 54 Vbeta and 13 Jbeta. TCRdb reanalysed the immunoSEQ multiplex PCR reads using MiXCR and keeps one entry per CDR3 protein. The sample includes roughly 400,000 distinct CDR3 sequences, more than 80% of them seen just once. The receptor was isolated from a human donor with multiple sclerosis. Material for sequencing was CD8+ T cells from PBMCs. This chain joins TRBV5-1 and TRBJ2-3; D unresolved. CDR3 nucleotide sequence: TGCGCCACCTCGACCAGGAGTAGGTATACGCAGTATTTT. Residues: CATSTRSRYTQYF. Filled out from reference TRBV5-1 and TRBJ2-3, the complete variable domain reads KAGVTQTPRYLIKTRGQQVTLSCSPISGHRSVSWYQQTPGQGLQFLFEYFSETQRNKGNFPGRFSGRQFSNSRSEMNVSTLELGDSALYLCATSTRSRYTQYFGPGTRLTVL.